The 16 T cell receptor beta chains below come from one sample, sequenced in a study of blood T cell repertoires in COVID-19. Clones were sequenced by immunoSEQ multiplex PCR, and TCRdb holds only the in-frame ones, with some missing. The sample contains about 190,000 clones, about 77% of which appear only once. The sample was peripheral blood. The receptors here all came from an elderly woman with active or convalescent COVID-19.

V usage is TRBV5-1 and J usage is TRBJ2-3, with D unresolved. V was trimmed by 4 bases and J by 0 bases, leaving 6 bases between them. Germline V lookup: CDR1 SGHRS, CDR2 YFSETQ. This CDR3 has 13 residues. The CDR3 region has the DNA TGCGCCAGCAGCACAGTTAGCACAGATACGCAGTATTTT. Translation: CASSTVSTDTQYF.

The J gene is TRBJ2-5, the V gene TRBV10-3, with 8 bases matching TRBD1. V dropped 0 bases and J dropped 4; count of bases not matched to a gene: 13. This CDR3 is built from 18 residues. Looked up from germline, CDR1 is ENHRY and CDR2 is SYGVKD. CDR3 residues: CAISESMFADRVGETQYF. The CDR3 DNA follows: TGTGCCATCAGTGAGTCGATGTTTGCGGACAGGGTTGGAGAGACCCAGTACTTC.

The rearrangement links TRBV6-5 to TRBJ1-1; 10 nucleotides align to TRBD1. Germline-derived CDR1 and CDR2 are MNHEY and SVGAGI. Trimming cost V 6 bases and J 2 bases; bases outside gene matches: 6. CDR3 length: 15 residues. The CDR3 bases are TGTGCCAGCAGCCGGACAGGGGGGGGTAACACTGAAGCTTTCTTT. This sequence encodes CASSRTGGGNTEAFF.

The chain uses TRBV5-1 and TRBJ2-2, with 9 bases fitting TRBD1. The germline V gene has CDR1 SGHRS and CDR2 YFSETQ. The CDR3 has 17 residues. V lost 0 bases to trimming and J lost 0 bases; unmatched junction nucleotides: 3. The CDR3: CASSLDRGPSNTGELFF. The CDR3 region has the DNA TGCGCCAGCAGCTTGGACAGGGGGCCCTCGAACACCGGGGAGCTGTTTTTT.

This rearrangement joins TRBV29-1 to TRBJ2-5; D might be TRBD2 (5 bases). From germline, CDR1 is SQVTM and CDR2 ANQGSEA. V lost 2 bases and J lost 4, with 14 bases in between. CDR3 length equals 14 residues. DNA for the CDR3: TGCAGCGTTGAATCCTCCGGGGAGCGAGAGACCCAGTACTTC. It encodes CSVESSGERETQYF. The full variable domain, completed using reference TRBV29-1 and TRBJ2-5, is SAVISQKPSRDICQRGTSLTIQCQVDSQVTMMFWYRQQPGQSLTLIATANQGSEATYESGFVIDKFPISRPNLTFSTLTVSNMSPEDSSIYLCSVESSGERETQYFGPGTRLLVL.

This chain links TRBV28 with TRBJ1-1; TRBD1 is a possible D gene (6 bases). Germline V gives CDR1 MDHEN, CDR2 SYDVKM. The germline V and J ends were trimmed by 1 base and 6 bases, with 12 bases remaining between them. The CDR3 length is 14 residues. CDR3 DNA sequence: TGTGCCAGCAGTTTATACGCAGGGGTGTCTGAAGCTTTCTTT. Its translation: CASSLYAGVSEAFF.

The chain carries TRBV29-1 and TRBJ1-3; 7 positions match TRBD1. J was trimmed by 2 bases and V by 6 bases; bases with no gene match: 4. The CDR3 totals 13 residues. The germline gives CDR1 SQVTM, CDR2 ANQGSEA. CDR3 sequence (DNA): TGCAGCGTGACAGGGAACACTGGAAACACCATATATTTT. Its protein product is CSVTGNTGNTIYF.

This chain links TRBV6-1 with TRBJ2-1, with D tentatively TRBD1 (5 bases). The ends were cut back, 3 bases at V and 0 bases at J, with 18 bases in the middle. Germline V gene sequence: CDR1 MNHNS, CDR2 SASEGT. This CDR3 spans 18 amino acids. CDR3 protein: CASSDAWTIHRSYNEQFF. The CDR3 bases are TGTGCCAGCAGTGACGCGTGGACAATACATCGCTCCTACAATGAGCAGTTCTTC.

The V and J genes are TRBV30 and TRBJ2-7, with D possibly matching TRBD1 (6 bases). Germline V CDR1 and CDR2: GTSNPN, SVGIG (reference sequence). This CDR3 is 14 amino acids long. Trimming left V 2 bases short and J 1 base short, with 12 bases between. The CDR3 here is CAWSSTGFSYEQYF. The CDR3 nucleotides are TGTGCCTGGAGTTCAACAGGGTTTTCCTACGAGCAGTACTTC. The variable domain in full, completed from reference TRBV30 and TRBJ2-7, reads SQTIHQWPATLVQPVGSPLSLECTVEGTSNPNLYWYRQAAGRGLQLLFYSVGIGQISSEVPQNLSASRPQDRQFILSSKKLLLSDSGFYLCAWSSTGFSYEQYFGPGTRLTVT.

The chain carries TRBV28 and TRBJ1-4; D is uncertain. Germline-derived CDR1 and CDR2 are MDHEN and SYDVKM. V was cut by 2 bases and J by 7 bases, with 14 bases left in between. The CDR3 contains 15 residues. CDR3 amino acids: CASSLGSRPGEKLFF. The CDR3 DNA follows: TGTGCCAGCAGTTTAGGGAGCAGGCCGGGTGAAAAACTGTTTTTT. Full variable domain (missing parts from reference TRBV28 and TRBJ1-4): DVKVTQSSRYLVKRTGEKVFLECVQDMDHENMFWYRQDPGLGLRLIYFSYDVKMKEKGDIPEGYSVSREKKERFSLILESASTNQTSMYLCASSLGSRPGEKLFFGSGTQLSVL.

This clone has just one count. V is TRBV7-9 and J is TRBJ2-5, with D possibly being TRBD2 (8 bases). This CDR3 contains 15 residues. Trimming cost V 5 bases and J 5 bases, with 18 bases left between them. In germline, CDR1 is SEHNR, CDR2 FQNEAQ (reference sequence). The CDR3 coding sequence is TGTGCCAGCAGCCCCGGGAGGGGGCGGTGGGAGACCCAGTACTTC. Protein: CASSPGRGRWETQYF. Combining the CDR3 with reference TRBV7-9 and TRBJ2-5 gives the whole variable domain DTGVSQNPRHKITKRGQNVTFRCDPISEHNRLYWYRQTLGQGPEFLTYFQNEAQLEKSRLLSDRFSAERPKGSFSTLEIQRTEQGDSAMYLCASSPGRGRWETQYFGPGTRLLVL.

This clone has a single count. The chain uses TRBV7-8 and TRBJ1-5; no clear D. Per the germline V gene, CDR1 is SGHVS and CDR2 is FQNEAQ. V was shortened by 0 bases and J by 5 bases, with 11 bases between the two germline ends. The CDR3 contains 15 residues. The CDR3 is CASSLAAWGDQPQHF. DNA for the CDR3: TGTGCCAGCAGCTTAGCAGCATGGGGAGATCAGCCCCAGCATTTT. The entire variable domain, with the rest obtained from reference TRBV7-8 and TRBJ1-5, is as follows: GAGVSQSPRYKVAKRGQDVALRCDPISGHVSLFWYQQALGQGPEFLTYFQNEAQLDKSGLPSDRFFAERPEGSVSTLKIQRTQQEDSAVYLCASSLAAWGDQPQHFGDGTRLSIL.

The gene calls are TRBV18 and TRBJ1-3, with D possibly matching TRBD1 (6 bases). Trimming took 3 bases from V and 4 from J, leaving 25 bases between them. The CDR3 is 19 residues long. Germline values: CDR1 KGHSH, CDR2 LQKENI. CDR3 sequence (DNA): TGTGCCAGCTCACCGAATCAGGGGAACTGGAAATTATCCGGAAACACCATATATTTT. Translating gives CASSPNQGNWKLSGNTIYF.

This chain connects TRBV28 to TRBJ1-1, with TRBD1 matching 8 bases. The germline V gene encodes CDR1 MDHEN and CDR2 SYDVKM. Unmatched junction bases numbered 7, after V lost 7 bases and J lost 3 bases. This CDR3 spans 14 amino acids. The CDR3 nucleotides read TGTGCCAGCAAGGGAGACAGGGGATACACTGAAGCTTTCTTT. Translation: CASKGDRGYTEAFF.

The chain carries TRBV4-1 and TRBJ1-2, with D possibly matching TRBD1 (6 bases). V dropped 4 bases and J dropped 7 bases, with 22 bases sitting between them. CDR1 MGHRA and CDR2 YSYEKL come from the germline V gene. This CDR3 has 16 residues. CDR3 coding DNA: TGCGCCAGCAGCCTAGGACAGCCGCAACTCAGCTTTGGCTACACCTTC. Its translation: CASSLGQPQLSFGYTF.

The gene calls are TRBV2 and TRBJ1-1; D possibly corresponds to TRBD1 (5 bases). The germline V and J ends were trimmed by 4 bases and 5 bases, with 14 bases remaining between them. The CDR3 is 14 amino acids. The germline V gene has CDR1 SNHLY and CDR2 FYNNEI. CDR3 residues: CASSVEGKRTEAFF. The CDR3 DNA sequence: TGTGCCAGCAGTGTGGAGGGGAAGCGGACTGAAGCTTTCTTT.